This T cell receptor (beta chain) was profiled in a study of T cells in women clearing cervical HPV infection. About the research overall: Case blood drawn at lesion detection; control blood after infection cleared.

Study-level findings and limits: It is unknown whether associations predate infection; no effector/memory or HPV-specific sorting. A classifier using richness and V gene abundances reached an AUC of over 0.75.

This clone is labeled medium-sized based on frequency. Its antigen remains unknown. Genomic DNA, averaging approximately 1,200 ng per sample, yielded TCR beta CDR3 via immunoSEQ. Profiling relied on immunoSEQ multiplex PCR, and the TCRdb table lists in-frame clones only, not all of them. This sample's table reports roughly 19,000 clones. Sequencing input: blood buffy coat. The source of this sequence is a woman aged 18 to 75 with a cervical HPV16 infection that either progressed to CIN3+ or cleared (not recorded which).

CDR3 in amino acids: CASRAGGSNEKLFF. The sequenced CDR3 bases are TGTGCCAGCAGAGCTGGGGGGTCTAATGAAAAA. The chain couples TRBV7-2 to TRBJ1-4, with D perhaps matching TRBD1 (5 bases). The sequence runs out 3 residues before the end of the CDR3; the remainder is reconstructed from the germline J gene. The V gene lost 6 bases and the J gene lost 3 bases, with 11 bases spanning the gap. CDR3 length equals 14 residues. From germline, CDR1 is SGHTA and CDR2 FQGNSA.